Shown below are 14 T cell receptor beta chains from a single sample sequenced in a study of T cells after posttransplantation cyclophosphamide. Libraries were prepared by immunoSEQ multiplex PCR; TCRdb keeps only in-frame clonotypes and omits some of them. This sample carries over 6,000 clones, none of them present only once. Cyclophosphamide on days +3 and +4 followed busulfan-fludarabine conditioning and a marrow graft. The material sequenced was PBMCs, taken after allogeneic stem cell transplant with posttransplant cyclophosphamide. These TCRs come from a male patient aged 18-29 years who received an allogeneic stem cell transplant from an unrelated donor, was CMV-positive, and had acute and chronic GVHD. Some T cells may be the graft donor's.

By frequency in the sample, this clone is medium-sized. V is TRBV27 and J is TRBJ1-6; D gene uncertain. The V gene lost 5 bases and the J gene lost 3 bases, with 8 bases spanning the gap. Germline-derived CDR1 and CDR2 are MNHEY and SMNVEV (reference sequence). CDR3 length: 14 residues. CDR3 residues: CASSGGNYNSPLHF. The CDR3 nucleotides are TGTGCCAGCAGTGGCGGGAACTATAATTCACCCCTCCACTTT.

This clone has a count of ten or more. The chain carries TRBV7-2 and TRBJ1-2, with 7 nucleotides matching TRBD1. The CDR3 runs 17 residues. The germline V gene has CDR1 SGHTA and CDR2 FQGNSA. Trimming cost V 1 base and J 1 base; bases outside gene matches: 9. CDR3 protein: CASSLEVRGRSNYGYTF. Here the CDR3 DNA reads TGTGCCAGCAGCTTAGAGGTCAGGGGGAGAAGTAACTATGGCTACACCTTC.

This clone was seen repeatedly, ten times or more. This chain connects TRBV28 to TRBJ2-4; maybe TRBD2 (5 bases). V was clipped by 2 bases and J by 0 bases, with 11 bases between them. CDR1 is MDHEN, CDR2 SYDVKM, per germline. There are 16 residues in the CDR3. CDR3 bases: TGTGCCAGCAGTTTAGGCGGCGGACTAGCCAAAAACATTCAGTACTTC. This codes for CASSLGGGLAKNIQYF.

This clone is classed as medium-sized. The chain combines TRBV5-4 with TRBJ2-1; 12 nucleotides match TRBD2. The CDR3 is made up of 17 amino acids. V was clipped by 0 bases and J by 8 bases; unmatched bases: 9. Looked up from germline, CDR1 is SGHNT and CDR2 is YYREEE (reference sequence). The DNA of the CDR3 is TGTGCCAGCAGCTTGGTGGCTAGCGGGGGGGTAGGGGATGAGCAGTTCTTC. Its translation is CASSLVASGGVGDEQFF.

In its sample, this clone was seen many times. The chain carries TRBV10-1 and TRBJ2-1; perhaps TRBD2 as D (5 bases). The germline V and J ends were trimmed by 0 bases and 7 bases, with 10 bases remaining between them. Germline assignment: CDR1 WNHNN and CDR2 SYGVQD (reference sequence). The CDR3 is 14 residues long. The CDR3 is CASSESKPGNEQFF. DNA of the CDR3: TGCGCCAGCAGTGAGTCAAAGCCGGGGAATGAGCAGTTCTTC.

In this sample, this clone is medium-sized. The rearrangement joins TRBV5-6 to TRBJ1-1, with 10 bases fitting TRBD1. Per germline, CDR1 SGHDT and CDR2 YYEEEE. This CDR3 spans 13 amino acids. After removal of 3 bases from V and 5 bases from J, the junction contained 1 base not matched to a gene. CDR3 loop: CASSWTGGTEAFF. CDR3 DNA sequence: TGTGCCAGCAGCTGGACAGGGGGAACTGAAGCTTTCTTT.

The sample holds many counts of this clone. The chain has TRBV6-5 and TRBJ2-7, with 7 bases matching TRBD2. The germline gives CDR1 MNHEY, CDR2 SVGAGI. The CDR3 sequence is 15 residues long. Trimming at V came to 6 bases and at J to 7 bases, leaving 15 bases not matched to a gene. CDR3 DNA: TGTGCCAGCAGGCGCCCCGGGACTAAGCAGGAAGAGCAGTACTTC. This translates into CASRRPGTKQEEQYF.

The sample holds many counts of this clone. Mismatch with germline at one junction end may stem from a read error. V gene TRBV5-5 combines with J gene TRBJ2-2; tentative D call: TRBD2 (7 bases). From germline, CDR1 is SGHKS and CDR2 YYEKEE (reference sequence). This CDR3 is built from 16 residues. CDR3 DNA: TGTGCCAGCAGCTCCGATCTCGGGGGGCCTACCGGCGAGCTGTTTTTT. It encodes CASSSDLGGPTGELFF. The whole variable domain, remainder taken from reference TRBV5-5 and TRBJ2-2, is DAGVTQSPTHLIKTRGQQVTLRCSPISGHKSVSWYQQVLGQGPQFIFQYYEKEERGRGNFPDRFSARQFPNYSSELNVNALLLGDSALYLCASSSDLGGPTGELFFGEGSRLTVL.

This clone was detected only a few times. The rearrangement uses TRBV13 and TRBJ2-1; no clear D. Trimming pared 5 bases from V and 12 bases from J, leaving 11 bases between. CDR3 length equals 11 residues. CDR1 and CDR2 from the germline V gene are PRHDT and FYEKMQ (reference sequence). As DNA, the CDR3 is TGTGCCAGCAGCAATTTGGGCGTGCAGTTCTTC. Its protein product is CASSNLGVQFF.

There are many counts of this clone. The rearrangement joins TRBV6-1 to TRBJ1-6; tentative D call: TRBD1 (6 bases). This CDR3 is built from 15 residues. The germline gives CDR1 MNHNS, CDR2 SASEGT. Trimming removed 6 bases at V and 4 bases at J, with 13 bases between. CDR3 region: CASSPTGIYNSPLHF. CDR3 bases: TGTGCCAGCAGCCCAACAGGGATTTATAATTCACCCCTCCACTTT.

This clone showed up many times. This chain uses TRBV5-1 with TRBJ2-5, with D perhaps matching TRBD1 (6 bases). The length of the CDR3 is 14 residues. The ends were cut back, 6 bases at V and 4 bases at J, with 16 bases in the middle. Looked up from germline, CDR1 is SGHRS and CDR2 is YFSETQ. CDR3 loop: CASTPDRGSETQYF. CDR3 DNA: TGCGCCAGCACCCCCGATAGGGGGTCAGAGACCCAGTACTTC. The full variable domain, in which reference TRBV5-1 and TRBJ2-5 provide the parts outside the CDR3, is KAGVTQTPRYLIKTRGQQVTLSCSPISGHRSVSWYQQTPGQGLQFLFEYFSETQRNKGNFPGRFSGRQFSNSRSEMNVSTLELGDSALYLCASTPDRGSETQYFGPGTRLLVL.

This clone has a count of ten or more. CDR3 in amino acids: CASSQGLAGGRSEQYF. CDR3 sequence (DNA): TGTGCCAGCAGTCAGGGACTAGCGGGGGGGCGATCCGAGCAGTACTTC. The chain links TRBV6-6 to TRBJ2-7; 16 positions agree with TRBD2. Germline V gene lookup returns CDR1 MNHNY and CDR2 SVGAGI (reference sequence). The CDR3 is 16 residues long. The trim removed 5 bases at V and 6 bases at J, leaving 7 bases unmatched.

This clone is labeled as medium-sized. The J gene is TRBJ2-3, the V gene TRBV2; no reliable D call. CDR1 is SNHLY, CDR2 FYNNEI, per germline. V was shortened by 7 bases and J by 5 bases, with 16 bases between the two germline ends. The CDR3 sequence is 14 residues long. The CDR3 loop reads CASTNTREKDTQYF. The DNA for the CDR3 is TGTGCCAGCACGAACACCCGTGAAAAAGATACGCAGTATTTT.

This clone was seen repeatedly, ten times or more. This sample also contains other DNA sequences that code for the same CDR3. The chain joins TRBV30 to TRBJ1-2; the D is unclear. V was clipped by 5 bases and J by 5 bases, with 21 bases between them. Germline CDR1 is GTSNPN and CDR2 is SVGIG (reference sequence). The CDR3 sequence is 15 residues long. In DNA, the CDR3 is TGTGCCTGGGGCGGGCCCCCCGCCGGGAATTATGGCTACACCTTC. This translates into CAWGGPPAGNYGYTF.